Shown below are 21 T cell receptor beta chains from a single sample sequenced in a study of post-analysis software for immune sequencing data. Whole-study results and caveats: There were about 5 TRBV segments more frequent in patients than controls, and TRBV5-6, TRBV5-1 and TRBV20-1 were among them.

Unique molecular identifiers tagged the TCR beta cDNA libraries. Using its own MiXCR run on the PCR reads, TCRdb lists one record per CDR3 protein. This sample has 800,000 to 950,000 distinct CDR3 sequences, with approximately 53% found just once. No antigen has been assigned to these receptors. The sample comprised blood. These receptors came from a girl aged 10 to 17 with multiple sclerosis.

The chain recombines TRBV20-1 with TRBJ2-1; perhaps TRBD2 as D (6 bases). CDR1 is DFQATT, CDR2 SNEGSKA, per germline (reference sequence). CDR3 length equals 13 residues. With 4 bases removed from V and 9 bases from J, the gap between germline ends came to 16 bases. CDR3 bases: TGCAGTGCTATTGACCCACCCGGGGGTGAGCAGTTCTTC. Translating it yields CSAIDPPGGEQFF.

V gene TRBV5-1 combines with J gene TRBJ2-2; the match to TRBD1 covers 11 bases. V lost 5 bases and J lost 4; bases outside the gene matches: 19. Germline V gene lookup returns CDR1 SGHRS and CDR2 YFSETQ. The CDR3 is made up of 20 amino acids. The CDR3 DNA reads as TGCGCCAGCAGTCCAAGTGGACAGGGGGCGAGAGCGTGGGGCACCGGGGAGCTGTTTTTT. As protein: CASSPSGQGARAWGTGELFF.

V and J are TRBV29-1 and TRBJ2-1; the match to TRBD2 covers 13 bases. After removal of 5 bases from V and 2 bases from J, the junction contained 3 bases not matched to a gene. The CDR3 totals 15 residues. Per germline, CDR1 SQVTM and CDR2 ANQGSEA. CDR3 residues: CSVTGLAGAYNEQFF. The CDR3 region has the DNA TGCAGCGTTACTGGACTAGCGGGAGCCTACAATGAGCAGTTCTTC.

The genes are TRBV7-9 and TRBJ2-7; tentatively, D is TRBD2 (5 bases). This CDR3 contains 17 residues. The V end lost 4 bases, the J end lost 1 base, and 20 bases lay between the germline ends. CDR1 and CDR2 from the germline V gene are SEHNR and FQNEAQ (reference sequence). CDR3 DNA: TGTGCCAGCAGCTCTGGGCTGGAGGCCTTGGGATCCTACGAGCAGTACTTC. Translated: CASSSGLEALGSYEQYF.

The chain joins TRBV21-1 to TRBJ1-4; the D segment call TRBD1 is taken from the table without a DNA check. TRBV21-1 is annotated as a pseudogene. The CDR3 is made up of 18 amino acids. DNA for the CDR3: TGTGCCAGCAGCAAAGGAGGAGGTGGGGACAGGGAGCTTAAAAAACTGTTTTTT. It translates to CASSKGGGGDRELKKLFF.

This clonotype was detected a few times. This sequence joins TRBV7-6 and TRBJ1-1; 8 bases line up with TRBD1. Trimming took 5 bases from V and 4 from J; bases not matched to a gene: 15. This CDR3 is 17 amino acids long. Germline V gene sequence: CDR1 SGHVS, CDR2 FNYEAQ. In nucleotides, the CDR3 is TGTGCCAGCAGCCTAACCCCGATTGACAGGGGTGTCACTGAAGCTTTCTTT. Amino acid sequence: CASSLTPIDRGVTEAFF.

V and J are TRBV12-3 or TRBV12-4 and TRBJ1-5; D is unclear. With 5 bases removed from V and 4 bases from J, the gap between germline ends came to 9 bases. This CDR3 has 13 residues. The CDR3 coding sequence is TGTGCCAGCAGTACTTTGGGGAATCAGCCCCAGCATTTT. The encoded protein is CASSTLGNQPQHF.

This clonotype has more than one count but fewer than ten. The V gene is TRBV6-4, the J gene TRBJ2-1, with D unclear. CDR1 is MRHNA and CDR2 is SNTAGT in the germline V gene. V lost 0 bases and J lost 14, with 20 bases in between. CDR3 length: 15 residues. CDR3 residues: CASSDSNRSNPWEFF. For the CDR3, the DNA is TGTGCCAGCAGTGACTCGAATAGAAGTAACCCGTGGGAGTTCTTC.

This clonotype has only one observation. The chain couples TRBV5-1 to TRBJ2-3; TRBD2 might be the D (5 bases). Trimming left V 5 bases short and J 5 bases short, with 21 bases between. Germline CDR1 is SGHRS and CDR2 is YFSETQ. This CDR3 comprises 16 residues. Here the CDR3 DNA reads TGCGCCAGCAGTCCATACGCATCTGTCGGGGTAGATACGCAGTATTTT. It yields the protein CASSPYASVGVDTQYF. Using reference TRBV5-1 and TRBJ2-3 for the parts outside the CDR3, the full variable domain is KAGVTQTPRYLIKTRGQQVTLSCSPISGHRSVSWYQQTPGQGLQFLFEYFSETQRNKGNFPGRFSGRQFSNSRSEMNVSTLELGDSALYLCASSPYASVGVDTQYFGPGTRLTVL.

This clonotype was seen a handful of times. The chain is built from TRBV5-1 and TRBJ1-1; D remains ambiguous. Deletions cut 4 bases from V and 0 bases from J, with 16 bases between. This CDR3 spans 16 amino acids. CDR1 SGHRS and CDR2 YFSETQ come from the germline V gene. For the CDR3, the DNA is TGCGCCAGCAGCCCCAACGCCCAGATATTGAACACTGAAGCTTTCTTT. It yields the protein CASSPNAQILNTEAFF.

J is TRBJ2-1 and V is TRBV20-1; D call uncertain. The V gene's germline CDR1 is DFQATT and CDR2 SNEGSKA (reference sequence). CDR3 size: 15 residues. Trimming took 0 bases from V and 0 from J, leaving 9 bases between them. CDR3 in amino acids: CSARDPMSSYNEQFF. CDR3 sequence (DNA): TGCAGTGCTAGAGATCCTATGAGCTCCTACAATGAGCAGTTCTTC.

This clonotype was picked up a small number of times. This CDR3 is CSARSRGDYNEQFF. CDR3 nucleotide sequence: TGCAGTGCTAGATCACGGGGGGACTACAATGAGCAGTTCTTC. The chain recombines TRBV20-1 with TRBJ2-1; 7 bases are a match to TRBD2. V shed 2 bases and J 3 bases; nucleotides not matched to a gene: 4. This CDR3 spans 14 amino acids. Germline V gene lookup returns CDR1 DFQATT and CDR2 SNEGSKA (reference sequence).

The sample holds a few counts of this clonotype. The chain carries TRBV2 and TRBJ1-2; the match to TRBD1 covers 8 bases. This CDR3 is built from 13 residues. Looked up from germline, CDR1 is SNHLY and CDR2 is FYNNEI. The junction had 10 bases not matched to a gene; V was cut back by 8 bases and J by 8 bases. This chain's CDR3 is CASGRQGISGYTF. For the CDR3, the DNA is TGTGCCAGCGGACGACAGGGGATCTCCGGCTACACCTTC. The full variable domain, rest sourced from reference TRBV2 and TRBJ1-2, is EPEVTQTPSHQVTQMGQEVILRCVPISNHLYFYWYRQILGQKVEFLVSFYNNEISEKSEIFDDQFSVERPDGSNFTLKIRSTKLEDSAMYFCASGRQGISGYTFGSGTRLTVV.

The chain recombines TRBV25-1 with TRBJ2-2, with D perhaps TRBD1 (6 bases). Germline lookup yields CDR1 MGHDK and CDR2 SYGVNS. The V end lost 3 bases, the J end lost 1 base, and 18 bases lay between the germline ends. The length of the CDR3 is 18 residues. The DNA of the CDR3 is TGTGCCAGCAGTGACCAGGGGCTAGTGGGGCAGAACACCGGGGAGCTGTTTTTT. Translation: CASSDQGLVGQNTGELFF. The full variable domain, rest sourced from reference TRBV25-1 and TRBJ2-2, is EADIYQTPRYLVIGTGKKITLECSQTMGHDKMYWYQQDPGMELHLIHYSYGVNSTEKGDLSSESTVSRIRTEHFPLTLESARPSHTSQYLCASSDQGLVGQNTGELFFGEGSRLTVL.

This clonotype has only a few counts. The chain employs TRBV29-1 and TRBJ2-1; TRBD2 matches 12 bases. CDR3 length equals 14 residues. Germline trimming cut 4 bases from V and 4 bases from J; bases unmatched to any gene: 2. Germline V gene lookup returns CDR1 SQVTM and CDR2 ANQGSEA. The CDR3 sequence is CSVVTSGGYNEQFF. CDR3 DNA sequence: TGCAGCGTTGTAACTAGCGGGGGGTACAATGAGCAGTTCTTC.

The rearrangement joins TRBV12-3 or TRBV12-4 to TRBJ2-1; 8 bases match TRBD2. The V gene end was trimmed by 0 bases and the J gene end by 8 bases; junction bases not matched to a gene: 9. The CDR3 sequence is 16 residues long. The CDR3 here is CASSLARPSGGDEQFF. DNA of the CDR3: TGTGCCAGCAGTTTAGCTCGCCCGTCGGGAGGGGATGAGCAGTTCTTC.

A few counts support this clonotype. V is TRBV20-1 and J is TRBJ2-1; D remains unclear. Trimming left V 0 bases short and J 8 bases short, with 11 bases between. Per the germline V gene, CDR1 is DFQATT and CDR2 is SNEGSKA (reference sequence). The CDR3 runs 13 residues. The CDR3 protein is CSARDPGRDEQFF. The CDR3 nucleotides read TGCAGTGCTAGAGATCCAGGTAGAGATGAGCAGTTCTTC.

The chain links TRBV29-1 to TRBJ1-1; TRBD1 matches 11 bases. The CDR3 covers 15 residues. V trimming: 7 bases; J trimming: 3 bases; junction bases outside the gene matches: 10. Germline CDR1 is SQVTM and CDR2 is ANQGSEA. The CDR3 here is CSALGDRGIDTEAFF. The DNA for the CDR3 is TGCAGCGCCCTGGGGGACAGGGGGATCGACACTGAAGCTTTCTTT.

This clonotype was detected only a few times. The V and J genes are TRBV14 and TRBJ1-6; D possibly corresponds to TRBD1 (5 bases). The CDR3 loop spans 15 amino acids. Deletions cut 4 bases from V and 6 bases from J, with 13 bases between. Germline V gene lookup returns CDR1 SGHDN and CDR2 FVKESK. CDR3 nucleotide sequence: TGTGCCAGCAGCCGTATGCGGGGCAGTAATTCACCCCTCCACTTT. This sequence encodes CASSRMRGSNSPLHF.

The chain couples TRBV12-3 or TRBV12-4 to TRBJ2-4, with a weak D call TRBD2 (6 bases). The J call is doubtful: the DNA matches TRBJ2-7 better. The CDR3 extends over 16 amino acids. The CDR3 sequence: CASSLAGWDLPYEQYF. CDR3 nucleotides: TGTGCCAGCAGTTTAGCCGGGTGGGACTTGCCCTACGAGCAGTACTTC.

V gene TRBV7-9 combines with J gene TRBJ2-3, with a weak D call TRBD2 (5 bases). In germline, CDR1 is SEHNR, CDR2 FQNEAQ (reference sequence). The CDR3 totals 16 residues. Trimming shortened V by 4 bases and J by 2 bases, and 16 bases separated the two germline ends. The CDR3 DNA reads TGTGCCAGCAGCTCGGACTGGTCTACATCCACAGATACGCAGTATTTT. Encoded protein: CASSSDWSTSTDTQYF.